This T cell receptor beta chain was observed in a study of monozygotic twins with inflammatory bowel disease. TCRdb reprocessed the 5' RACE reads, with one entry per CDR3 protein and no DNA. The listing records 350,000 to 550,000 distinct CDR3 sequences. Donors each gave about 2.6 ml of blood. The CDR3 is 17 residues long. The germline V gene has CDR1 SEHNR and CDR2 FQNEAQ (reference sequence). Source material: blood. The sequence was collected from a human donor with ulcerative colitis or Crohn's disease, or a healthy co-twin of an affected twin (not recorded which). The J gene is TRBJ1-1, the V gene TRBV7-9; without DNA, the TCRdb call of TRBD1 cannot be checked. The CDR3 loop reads CASSPGSGTSLNTEAFF.